This TCR beta chain was recovered during a study of cytomegalovirus exposure and HLA in healthy donors. Study findings and constraints: Association of under 20,000 TCR beta sequences with HLA alleles was found at 0.05 false discovery rate in a later analysis.

The PCR ran on 60 Vbeta and 13 Jbeta primers. Using immunoSEQ multiplex PCR, the repertoire was profiled, and TCRdb retains in-frame clones only, with some absent. The sample has about 190,000 clones, roughly 80% seen once. At sampling all donors were nominally healthy, likely with unrecorded immune exposures. V lost 5 bases and J 8 bases, leaving 18 bases between the germline ends. Germline V gene sequence: CDR1 MNHEY, CDR2 SVGAGI. This CDR3 region has 15 residues. To note about this clone: Its specificity is not known.

This receptor was obtained from a man aged 40-50 years in good health and CMV-seropositive. This chain connects TRBV6-5 to TRBJ1-4; D is unclear. Sequences were obtained from PBMCs. The CDR3 DNA sequence: TGTGCCAGCAGTGTCAGTAGAGGGTTGGGCGAAAAACTGTTTTTT. Its protein is CASSVSRGLGEKLFF.